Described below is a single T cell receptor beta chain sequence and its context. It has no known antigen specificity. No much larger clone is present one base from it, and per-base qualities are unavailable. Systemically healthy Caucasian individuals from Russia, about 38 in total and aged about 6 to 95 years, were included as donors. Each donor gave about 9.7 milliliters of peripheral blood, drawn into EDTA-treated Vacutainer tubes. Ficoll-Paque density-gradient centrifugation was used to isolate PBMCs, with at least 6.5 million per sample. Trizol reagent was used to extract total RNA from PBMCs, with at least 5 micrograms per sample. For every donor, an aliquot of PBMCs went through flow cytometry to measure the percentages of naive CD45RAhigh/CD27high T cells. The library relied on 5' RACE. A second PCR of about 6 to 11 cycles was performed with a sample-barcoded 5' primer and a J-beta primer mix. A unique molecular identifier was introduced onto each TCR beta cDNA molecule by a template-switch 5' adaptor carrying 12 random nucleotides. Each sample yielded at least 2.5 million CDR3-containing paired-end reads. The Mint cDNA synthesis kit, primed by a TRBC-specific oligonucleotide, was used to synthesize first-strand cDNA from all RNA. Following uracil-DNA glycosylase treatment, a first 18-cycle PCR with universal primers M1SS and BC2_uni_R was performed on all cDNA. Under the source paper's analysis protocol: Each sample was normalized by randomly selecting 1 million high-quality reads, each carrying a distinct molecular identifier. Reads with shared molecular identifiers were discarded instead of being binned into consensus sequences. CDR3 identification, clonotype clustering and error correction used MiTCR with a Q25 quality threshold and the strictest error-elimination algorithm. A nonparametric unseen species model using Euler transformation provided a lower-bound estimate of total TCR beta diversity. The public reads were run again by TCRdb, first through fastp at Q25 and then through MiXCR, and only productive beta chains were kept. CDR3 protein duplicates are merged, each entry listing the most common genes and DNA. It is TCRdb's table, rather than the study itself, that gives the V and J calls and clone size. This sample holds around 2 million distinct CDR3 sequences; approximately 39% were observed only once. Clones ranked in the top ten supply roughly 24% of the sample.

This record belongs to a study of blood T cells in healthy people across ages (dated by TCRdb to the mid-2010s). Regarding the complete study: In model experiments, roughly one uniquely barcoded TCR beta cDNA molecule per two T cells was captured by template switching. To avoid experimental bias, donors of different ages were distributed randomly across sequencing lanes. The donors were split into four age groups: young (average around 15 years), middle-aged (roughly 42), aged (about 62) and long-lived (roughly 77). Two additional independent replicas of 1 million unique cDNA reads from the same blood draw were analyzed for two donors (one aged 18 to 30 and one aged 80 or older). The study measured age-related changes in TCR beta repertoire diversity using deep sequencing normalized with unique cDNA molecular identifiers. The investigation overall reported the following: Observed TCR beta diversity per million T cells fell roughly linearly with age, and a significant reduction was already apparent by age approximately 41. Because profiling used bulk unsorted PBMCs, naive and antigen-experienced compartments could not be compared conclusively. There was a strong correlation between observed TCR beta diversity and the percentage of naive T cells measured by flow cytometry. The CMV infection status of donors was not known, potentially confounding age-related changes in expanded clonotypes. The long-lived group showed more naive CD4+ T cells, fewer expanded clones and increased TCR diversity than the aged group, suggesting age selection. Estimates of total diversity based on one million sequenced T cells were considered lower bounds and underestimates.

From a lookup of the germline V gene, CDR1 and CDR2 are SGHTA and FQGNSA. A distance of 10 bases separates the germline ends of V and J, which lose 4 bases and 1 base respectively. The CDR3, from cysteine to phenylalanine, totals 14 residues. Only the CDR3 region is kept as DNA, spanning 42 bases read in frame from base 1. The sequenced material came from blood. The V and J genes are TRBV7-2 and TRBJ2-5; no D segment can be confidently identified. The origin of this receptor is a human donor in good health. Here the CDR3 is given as CASSSLRAQETQYF. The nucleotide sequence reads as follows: TGTGCCAGCAGCTCCCTGAGAGCCCAAGAGACCCAGTACTTC.